Listed below are T cell receptor beta chains from one sample, sequenced in a study of quantifying T cell responses using KT2 cells. TCRdb itself ran the UMI-ligation and nested PCR reads through MiXCR, one entry per CDR3 protein. This table has over 55,000 distinct CDR3 sequences, roughly an eighth appearing once. The sequenced sample was PBMCs spiked with cells of the T cell clone KT2. The source is a human donor. Each CDR3 is given without its conserved first and last residue. The order of the fields is D gene, J gene, V gene, CDR3 protein. The D gene is left open where the match is weak.

D: TRBD2
J: TRBJ2-1
V: TRBV4-3
CDR3: ASSLRTSGSYNEQF

D: TRBD2
J: TRBJ2-3
V: TRBV10-3
CDR3: AISGTAGGIDTQY

D: NA
J: TRBJ2-1
V: TRBV10-3
CDR3: AISESSSRINEQF

D: TRBD1
J: TRBJ1-6
V: TRBV7-2
CDR3: ASSLGQGYSPLH

D: NA
J: TRBJ2-7
V: TRBV6-2/TRBV6-3
CDR3: ASSFIYEQY

D: NA
J: TRBJ1-2
V: TRBV20-1
CDR3: SASEGLDYGYT

D: TRBD1
J: TRBJ2-5
V: TRBV7-2
CDR3: ASSLALQGAQETQY

D: NA
J: TRBJ1-1
V: TRBV14
CDR3: ASSRMGNTEAF

D: NA
J: TRBJ2-7
V: TRBV10-3
CDR3: AISLTSSSYEQY

D: NA
J: TRBJ2-2
V: TRBV6-5
CDR3: ASSYSSGGPSNTGELF

D: NA
J: TRBJ2-1
V: TRBV6-2/TRBV6-3
CDR3: ASSFHGLGGDEQF

D: TRBD2
J: TRBJ2-3
V: TRBV6-5
CDR3: ATGEGLAGGMGADTQY

D: TRBD2
J: TRBJ2-7
V: TRBV29-1
CDR3: SVSAPTSGYEQY

D: NA
J: TRBJ2-1
V: TRBV11-2
CDR3: ASSLVDGGPPGNEQF

D: NA
J: TRBJ1-2
V: TRBV30
CDR3: AWSPGISYGYT

D: NA
J: TRBJ2-7
V: TRBV11-2
CDR3: ASSSIQGGEQY

D: NA
J: TRBJ1-6
V: TRBV6-1
CDR3: ASSEALPSASPLH

D: NA
J: TRBJ2-3
V: TRBV7-2
CDR3: ASSPPGASVVNTQY

D: NA
J: TRBJ2-3
V: TRBV29-1
CDR3: SVGHGDTQY

D: NA
J: TRBJ2-2
V: TRBV5-6
CDR3: ASYRSSGSNTGELF

D: NA
J: TRBJ2-3
V: TRBV7-9
CDR3: ASSLYRTADTQY

D: NA
J: TRBJ1-1
V: TRBV19
CDR3: ASSLQGSPTGTEAF

D: NA
J: TRBJ1-5
V: TRBV12-3/TRBV12-4
CDR3: ASSLRTDQPQH

D: NA
J: TRBJ2-1
V: TRBV29-1
CDR3: SVEPPSSYNEQF

D: NA
J: TRBJ1-4
V: TRBV4-3
CDR3: ASSRWGGINEKLF

D: NA
J: TRBJ1-1
V: TRBV7-2
CDR3: PSSFSTNTEAF

D: NA
J: TRBJ2-7
V: TRBV3-1
CDR3: ASSHGGLDYEQY

D: NA
J: TRBJ1-1
V: TRBV7-2
CDR3: ASSSSGQTNTEAF

D: NA
J: TRBJ2-5
V: TRBV2
CDR3: ASRYLGRQETQY

D: TRBD1
J: TRBJ2-5
V: TRBV20-1
CDR3: SAREGQGALETQY

D: NA
J: TRBJ1-1
V: TRBV6-1
CDR3: ASSESEAF

D: NA
J: TRBJ1-1
V: TRBV30
CDR3: AWSVKVWTPQSEAF

D: NA
J: TRBJ2-3
V: TRBV20-1
CDR3: SAPRADTDTQY

D: TRBD1
J: TRBJ1-1
V: TRBV5-6
CDR3: ASSFPDRAATEAF

D: NA
J: TRBJ2-7
V: TRBV20-1
CDR3: SAKAGSYEQY

D: TRBD2
J: TRBJ2-1
V: TRBV4-1
CDR3: ASSQDETSVPYKQF

D: TRBD2
J: TRBJ2-1
V: TRBV28
CDR3: ASSKYSGRAYNEQF

D: NA
J: TRBJ2-1
V: TRBV6-2/TRBV6-3
CDR3: ASSYNERRALNEQF

D: TRBD2
J: TRBJ2-7
V: TRBV6-5
CDR3: ASSSRGGAGYEQY

D: TRBD2
J: TRBJ2-3
V: TRBV6-4
CDR3: ASSATSGGTDTQY

D: TRBD2
J: TRBJ2-3
V: TRBV11-2
CDR3: ASSLARAGADTQY

D: TRBD2
J: TRBJ2-7
V: TRBV3-1
CDR3: ASSLRLAGVSYEQY

D: NA
J: TRBJ1-5
V: TRBV5-6
CDR3: ASSFGTIRGQPQH

D: TRBD1
J: TRBJ2-1
V: TRBV29-1
CDR3: SVVRQGAYNEQF

D: NA
J: TRBJ1-2
V: TRBV29-1
CDR3: SVTAALFYGYT